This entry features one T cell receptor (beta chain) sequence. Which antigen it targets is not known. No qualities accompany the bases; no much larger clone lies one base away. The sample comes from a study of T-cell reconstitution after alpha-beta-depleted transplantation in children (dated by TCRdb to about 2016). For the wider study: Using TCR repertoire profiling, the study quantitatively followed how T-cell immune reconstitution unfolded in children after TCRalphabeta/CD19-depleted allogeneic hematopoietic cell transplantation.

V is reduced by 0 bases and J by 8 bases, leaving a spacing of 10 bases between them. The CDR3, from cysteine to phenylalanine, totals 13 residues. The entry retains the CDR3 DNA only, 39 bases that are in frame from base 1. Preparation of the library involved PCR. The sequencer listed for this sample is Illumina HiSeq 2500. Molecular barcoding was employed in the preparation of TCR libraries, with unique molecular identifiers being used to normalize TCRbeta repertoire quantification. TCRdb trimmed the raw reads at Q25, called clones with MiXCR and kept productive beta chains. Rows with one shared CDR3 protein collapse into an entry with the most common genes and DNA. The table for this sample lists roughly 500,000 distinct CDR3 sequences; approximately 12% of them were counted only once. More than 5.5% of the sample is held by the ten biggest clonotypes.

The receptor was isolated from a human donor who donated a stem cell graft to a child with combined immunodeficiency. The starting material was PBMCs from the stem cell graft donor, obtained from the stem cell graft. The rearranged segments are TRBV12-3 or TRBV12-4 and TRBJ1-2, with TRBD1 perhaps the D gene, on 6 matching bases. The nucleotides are TGTGCCAGCAGTTTAGCCAGGGGAAGGGGCTACACCTTC. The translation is CASSLARGRGYTF.